Listed here are 25 T cell receptor beta chains from one sample, sequenced in a study of beta chain features in type 1 diabetes. TCRB transcripts that were expressed got sequenced, as all of the isolated RNA had been reverse transcribed. Assay used: immunoSEQ multiplex PCR; TCRdb lists only in-frame clones, some missing. This sample has hundreds of thousands of clones, with less than 15% found just once. Sequenced: central memory CD4+ T cells from blood. These receptors originate from a man aged 25-40 years in good health.

V and J are TRBV10-3 and TRBJ1-2, with D uncertain. V gave up 5 bases and J gave up 7 bases, with 8 bases separating them. The CDR3 totals 11 residues. The germline gives CDR1 ENHRY, CDR2 SYGVKD. The CDR3 region is CAISTDGGYTF. The DNA of the CDR3 is TGTGCCATCAGTACCGACGGTGGCTACACCTTC.

This clone was found a few times. The chain employs TRBV4-1 and TRBJ2-2; D is unresolved. Germline V gives CDR1 MGHRA, CDR2 YSYEKL. The CDR3 sequence is 14 residues long. Trimming stripped 4 bases from V and 1 base from J, with 7 bases between. The CDR3 reads CASSPTRNTGELFF. DNA for the CDR3: TGCGCCAGCAGCCCCACCCGGAACACCGGGGAGCTGTTTTTT.

The chain is built from TRBV30 and TRBJ1-6, with D possibly being TRBD1 (5 bases). The CDR3 extends over 14 amino acids. Germline V CDR1 and CDR2: GTSNPN, SVGIG (reference sequence). Trimming shortened V by 4 bases and J by 7 bases, and 14 bases separated the two germline ends. CDR3 sequence: CAWTSGRFNSPLHF. The CDR3 DNA sequence: TGTGCCTGGACATCGGGACGGTTCAATTCACCCCTCCACTTT.

As regards this clone: A clone one base away is much larger, so this may be a read error. The V and J genes are TRBV7-7 and TRBJ2-7; weak D call: TRBD2 (5 bases). With 6 bases removed from V and 2 bases from J, the gap between germline ends came to 8 bases. CDR1 and CDR2 from the germline V gene are SSHAT and FNYEAQ (reference sequence). This CDR3 is built from 12 residues. CDR3 residues: CASSSGTYEQYF. The CDR3 nucleotides read TGTGCCAGCAGTTCCGGGACCTACGAGCAGTACTTC.

The chain uses TRBV2 and TRBJ2-7; 7 bases line up with TRBD1. The V segment lost 9 bases and the J segment 1 base; nucleotides outside the gene matches: 3. The germline gives CDR1 SNHLY, CDR2 FYNNEI. The length of the CDR3 is 12 residues. The CDR3 protein is CASRGQSYEQYV. CDR3 coding DNA: TGTGCCAGTAGGGGACAGTCCTACGAGCAGTACGTC.

The chain recombines TRBV7-2 with TRBJ2-5; D gene uncertain. CDR1 SGHTA and CDR2 FQGNSA come from the germline V gene. The CDR3 runs 14 residues. Trimming shortened V by 6 bases and J by 5 bases, and 16 bases separated the two germline ends. DNA for the CDR3: TGTGCCAGCAGTCTTGCCCGGTCCAGTGAGACCCAGTACTTC. Translated: CASSLARSSETQYF.

DNA of the CDR3: TGTGCCAGCAGACCGGGACTAGCGGGAGGGAGCACAGATACGCAGTATTTT. This gives the protein CASRPGLAGGSTDTQYF. The chain carries TRBV5-5 and TRBJ2-3; TRBD2 aligns across 16 bases. CDR3 size: 17 residues. The ends lost 5 bases at V and 0 bases at J; junction bases unmatched: 3. Germline CDR1 reads SGHKS; CDR2 reads YYEKEE (reference sequence).

The chain uses TRBV15 and TRBJ2-1, with D possibly matching TRBD2 (5 bases). CDR1 and CDR2 from the germline V gene are LNHNV and YYDKDF (reference sequence). The V end was cut by 4 bases, the J end by 6 bases, with 10 bases between. This CDR3 has 13 residues. CDR3 sequence reads: CATSKEAPNEQFF. CDR3 sequence (DNA): TGTGCCACCAGCAAGGAGGCCCCCAATGAGCAGTTCTTC.

V usage is TRBV7-7 and J usage is TRBJ1-5, with 11 bases fitting TRBD1. CDR1 is SSHAT, CDR2 FNYEAQ, per germline (reference sequence). After removal of 7 bases from V and 6 bases from J, the junction contained 5 bases not matched to a gene. The CDR3 extends over 14 amino acids. In nucleotides, the CDR3 is TGTGCCAGCACTGGGACAGGGGGTTCTCAGCCCCAGCATTTT. Protein product: CASTGTGGSQPQHF.

This clone was seen a handful of times. This chain uses TRBV9 with TRBJ2-5; 8 nucleotides align to TRBD2. The CDR3 length is 17 residues. Germline CDR1 SGDLS, CDR2 YYNGEE. V dropped 1 base and J dropped 1; count of bases not matched to a gene: 9. CDR3 DNA sequence: TGTGCCAGCAGCGTATACTCCCTCCTAGCGGGCCAAGAGACCCAGTACTTC. This sequence encodes CASSVYSLLAGQETQYF. The full variable domain, in which reference TRBV9 and TRBJ2-5 provide the parts outside the CDR3, is DSGVTQTPKHLITATGQRVTLRCSPRSGDLSVYWYQQSLDQGLQFLIQYYNGEERAKGNILERFSAQQFPDLHSELNLSSLELGDSALYFCASSVYSLLAGQETQYFGPGTRLLVL.

This clone was observed many times. The rearrangement joins TRBV28 to TRBJ2-2, with 11 nucleotides matching TRBD1. V dropped 4 bases and J dropped 6; count of bases not matched to a gene: 4. The CDR3 loop spans 15 amino acids. Looked up from germline, CDR1 is MDHEN and CDR2 is SYDVKM. The CDR3 reads CASSSLGQGAGELFF. As DNA, the CDR3 is TGTGCCAGCAGTTCCTTGGGACAGGGGGCCGGGGAGCTGTTTTTT.

The sample holds a few counts of this clone. The V call is TRBV25-1, the J call TRBJ2-5, with D unclear. Germline assignment: CDR1 MGHDK and CDR2 SYGVNS. The CDR3 runs to 12 residues. Trimming shortened V by 6 bases and J by 8 bases, and 13 bases separated the two germline ends. CDR3 sequence: CASSLFPGTQYF. The CDR3 DNA follows: TGTGCCAGCAGCTTATTTCCCGGAACCCAGTACTTC.

The chain employs TRBV7-8 and TRBJ1-1; no firm D call. Germline CDR1 reads SGHVS; CDR2 reads FQNEAQ. V was trimmed by 1 base and J by 0 bases, leaving 6 bases between them. This CDR3 has 14 residues. The CDR3 DNA reads as TGTGCCAGCAGCTTAGACAGACTGAACACTGAAGCTTTCTTT. It codes for CASSLDRLNTEAFF.

The V gene is TRBV6-5, the J gene TRBJ1-5; possible D gene TRBD1, 6 bases. Germline values: CDR1 MNHEY, CDR2 SVGAGI. The V end was cut by 6 bases, the J end by 0 bases, with 12 bases between. CDR3 size: 15 residues. CDR3 coding DNA: TGTGCCAGCAGCCAGGGGCTGAATAGCAATCAGCCCCAGCATTTT. Protein sequence: CASSQGLNSNQPQHF.

In this sample, this clone turned up a few times. The V call is TRBV6-1, the J call TRBJ1-2; 9 bases align to TRBD1. Germline V gives CDR1 MNHNS, CDR2 SASEGT. The CDR3 spans 14 residues. Germline trimming cut 6 bases from V and 8 bases from J; bases unmatched to any gene: 10. The DNA for the CDR3 is TGTGCCAGCAGCGCCCGGGGACAGGGTAGAGGCTACACCTTC. It yields the protein CASSARGQGRGYTF.

The chain employs TRBV7-9 and TRBJ2-1; 7 bases match TRBD1. Unmatched junction bases numbered 15, after V lost 2 bases and J lost 5 bases. Germline V gives CDR1 SEHNR, CDR2 FQNEAQ (reference sequence). This CDR3 comprises 18 residues. This CDR3 reads CASSLKFFRQGRDNEQFF. In DNA form, the CDR3 reads TGTGCCAGCAGCTTAAAGTTTTTCCGACAGGGTCGGGACAATGAGCAGTTCTTC.

This clone was seen only a few times. The chain uses TRBV19 and TRBJ1-6; D gene ambiguous. Between the trimmed V and J ends, which lost 1 base and 7 bases, there was a span of 8 bases. The V gene's germline CDR1 is LNHDA and CDR2 SQIVND (reference sequence). The CDR3 runs to 14 residues. The CDR3 DNA is TGTGCCAGTAGTATAGGCCAGATAAATTCACCCCTCCACTTT. Translated: CASSIGQINSPLHF.

The chain links TRBV7-9 to TRBJ2-1; 7 positions agree with TRBD2. The V and J ends lost 5 bases and 5 bases, in that order; junction bases with no gene match: 9. Germline-derived CDR1 and CDR2 are SEHNR and FQNEAQ (reference sequence). The CDR3 loop spans 15 amino acids. The DNA for the CDR3 is TGTGCCAGCAGCCAATCAGGACTAGGGAACAATGAGCAGTTCTTC. Translated: CASSQSGLGNNEQFF.

The chain is built from TRBV5-4 and TRBJ1-2; D gene unclear. Per the germline V gene, CDR1 is SGHNT and CDR2 is YYREEE (reference sequence). The CDR3 totals 14 residues. The V end was cut by 1 base, the J end by 7 bases, with 14 bases between. CDR3 loop: CASSLNQAVSGYTF. The DNA of the CDR3 is TGTGCCAGCAGCTTGAATCAGGCTGTCAGTGGCTACACCTTC.

The chain joins TRBV6-5 to TRBJ1-4; 8 nucleotides line up with TRBD1. The CDR3 sequence is 14 residues long. After removal of 6 bases from V and 8 bases from J, the junction contained 8 bases not matched to a gene. CDR1 and CDR2 from the germline V gene are MNHEY and SVGAGI. The CDR3 sequence is CASSPDRGVEKLFF. CDR3 sequence (DNA): TGTGCCAGCAGCCCCGACAGGGGAGTGGAAAAACTGTTTTTT.

This rearrangement joins TRBV6-6 to TRBJ2-1, with a possible D match to TRBD1 (6 bases). Germline assignment: CDR1 MNHNY and CDR2 SVGAGI (reference sequence). Deletions cut 4 bases from V and 5 bases from J, with 12 bases between. This CDR3 has 14 residues. The CDR3 sequence is CASSFLDSDNEQFF. CDR3 DNA sequence: TGTGCCAGCAGTTTTCTGGACAGCGACAATGAGCAGTTCTTC.

This sequence joins TRBV2 and TRBJ1-4; D possibly corresponds to TRBD1 (6 bases). V was trimmed by 4 bases and J by 8 bases, leaving 17 bases between them. The CDR3 is made up of 15 amino acids. Germline V lookup: CDR1 SNHLY, CDR2 FYNNEI. The CDR3 here is CASSVVPSRGEKLFF. Written as DNA, the CDR3 is TGTGCCAGCAGTGTGGTTCCGTCCAGGGGAGAAAAACTGTTTTTT. The whole variable domain, filled in from reference TRBV2 and TRBJ1-4, reads EPEVTQTPSHQVTQMGQEVILRCVPISNHLYFYWYRQILGQKVEFLVSFYNNEISEKSEIFDDQFSVERPDGSNFTLKIRSTKLEDSAMYFCASSVVPSRGEKLFFGSGTQLSVL.

This clone was found a few times. V and J are TRBV5-4 and TRBJ2-1; TRBD2 matches 13 bases. This CDR3 is 18 amino acids long. Germline loops: CDR1 SGHNT, CDR2 YYREEE (reference sequence). V lost 3 bases, J lost 6 bases, and 12 bases stayed unmatched. The CDR3 here is CASSSGTSGNLAVNEQFF. The CDR3 bases are TGTGCCAGCAGCTCAGGGACTAGCGGGAATTTGGCTGTCAATGAGCAGTTCTTC.

This clone was found many times. Other nucleotide sequences from this sample produce the same CDR3. The chain links TRBV9 to TRBJ2-5, with 8 bases identical to TRBD2. V was pared by 3 bases and J by 5 bases, with 6 bases of the junction left unmatched. The CDR3 sequence is 14 residues long. Germline values: CDR1 SGDLS, CDR2 YYNGEE. The CDR3 region is CASSAGLAGETQYF. CDR3 sequence (DNA): TGTGCCAGCAGCGCTGGACTAGCCGGGGAGACCCAGTACTTC. Based on the CDR3 plus reference TRBV9 and TRBJ2-5, the full variable domain is DSGVTQTPKHLITATGQRVTLRCSPRSGDLSVYWYQQSLDQGLQFLIQYYNGEERAKGNILERFSAQQFPDLHSELNLSSLELGDSALYFCASSAGLAGETQYFGPGTRLLVL.

The chain uses TRBV27 and TRBJ2-3, with 7 bases matching TRBD2. The germline CDR1 and CDR2 sequences are MNHEY and SMNVEV (reference sequence). J lost 2 bases, V lost 6 bases, and 8 bases had no gene match. This CDR3 comprises 15 residues. The CDR3 loop reads CASSQTRGDTDTQYF. CDR3 DNA sequence: TGTGCCAGCAGCCAGACCCGGGGGGACACAGATACGCAGTATTTT.